Presented here are 5 T cell receptor beta chains from one specimen sequenced in a study of CD8+ T cells in alopecia areata. The authors extracted RNA and reverse transcribed it into cDNA as the sequencing template. Using immunoSEQ multiplex PCR, the repertoire was profiled, and TCRdb retains in-frame clones only, with some absent. This table holds 200,000 to 250,000 clones, around 43% found once. Treatment of the sample: oral pan-JAK inhibitor, 5-10 mg twice daily. Specimen: CD4+ T cells sorted from blood, collected between weeks 36 and 40, from a patient treated with tofacitinib. These receptors came from a human donor with alopecia areata.

This chain joins TRBV7-2 and TRBJ2-1, with 12 bases fitting TRBD2. Germline V gives CDR1 SGHTA, CDR2 FQGNSA. CDR3 length: 14 residues. V dropped 3 bases and J dropped 13; count of bases not matched to a gene: 7. The CDR3 bases are TGTGCCAGCAGCTTGACACTAGCGGGAGGCCTCCAGTTCTTC. This codes for CASSLTLAGGLQFF.

The chain is built from TRBV7-6 and TRBJ2-5; possible D gene TRBD1, 6 bases. V shed 6 bases and J shed 6 bases, with 20 bases lying between them. This CDR3 has 15 amino acids. Germline V lookup: CDR1 SGHVS, CDR2 FNYEAQ. The CDR3, as DNA: TGTGCCAGCAGACCTCACTTGGGGGCTGTGAAGACCCAGTACTTC. It specifies CASRPHLGAVKTQYF.

This clone was observed a handful of times. This rearrangement joins TRBV29-1 to TRBJ2-2; 10 bases fit TRBD1. The J segment lost 7 bases and the V segment lost 8 bases, leaving 4 bases of the junction unmatched. CDR3 length equals 12 residues. Germline assignment: CDR1 SQVTM and CDR2 ANQGSEA. The CDR3 nucleotides are TGCAGCATAAGGACAGGGGGCGGGGAGCTGTTTTTT. Its translation: CSIRTGGGELFF.

In this sample, this clone turned up a few times. This rearrangement joins TRBV18 to TRBJ2-3; D gene unclear. CDR1 is KGHSH and CDR2 is LQKENI in the germline V gene. Trimming took 6 bases from V and 4 from J, leaving 8 bases between them. The length of the CDR3 is 12 residues. CDR3 in DNA: TGTGCCAGCTCCGCGGATCCAGATACGCAGTATTTT. This gives the protein CASSADPDTQYF.

The sample holds many counts of this clone. This chain connects TRBV7-2 to TRBJ2-2; D may be TRBD1 (5 bases). The germline V gene has CDR1 SGHTA and CDR2 FQGNSA. Trimming removed 0 bases at V and 7 bases at J, with 9 bases between. The CDR3 sequence is 14 residues long. CDR3: CASSLARASGELFF. The CDR3 DNA reads TGTGCCAGCAGCTTAGCCAGGGCCAGCGGGGAGCTGTTTTTT. The full variable domain, rest sourced from reference TRBV7-2 and TRBJ2-2, is GAGVSQSPSNKVTEKGKDVELRCDPISGHTALYWYRQSLGQGLEFLIYFQGNSAPDKSGLPSDRFSAERTGGSVSTLTIQRTQQEDSAVYLCASSLARASGELFFGEGSRLTVL.